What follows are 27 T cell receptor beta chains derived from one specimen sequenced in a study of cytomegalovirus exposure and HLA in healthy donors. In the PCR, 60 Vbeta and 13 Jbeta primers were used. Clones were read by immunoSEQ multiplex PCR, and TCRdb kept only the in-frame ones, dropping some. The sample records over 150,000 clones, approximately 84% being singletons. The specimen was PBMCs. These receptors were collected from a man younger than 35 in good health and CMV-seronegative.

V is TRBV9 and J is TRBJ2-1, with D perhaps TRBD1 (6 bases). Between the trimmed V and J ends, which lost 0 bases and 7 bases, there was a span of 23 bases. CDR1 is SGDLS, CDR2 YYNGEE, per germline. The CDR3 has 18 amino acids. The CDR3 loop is CASSVGFGMGQGFNEQFF. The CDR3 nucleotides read TGTGCCAGCAGCGTAGGGTTTGGGATGGGGCAGGGGTTTAATGAGCAGTTCTTC.

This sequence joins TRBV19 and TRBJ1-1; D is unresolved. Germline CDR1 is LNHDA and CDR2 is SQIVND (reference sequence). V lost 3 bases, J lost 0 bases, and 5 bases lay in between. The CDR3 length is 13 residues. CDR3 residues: CASSMQMNTEAFF. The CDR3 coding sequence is TGTGCCAGTAGTATGCAGATGAACACTGAAGCTTTCTTT.

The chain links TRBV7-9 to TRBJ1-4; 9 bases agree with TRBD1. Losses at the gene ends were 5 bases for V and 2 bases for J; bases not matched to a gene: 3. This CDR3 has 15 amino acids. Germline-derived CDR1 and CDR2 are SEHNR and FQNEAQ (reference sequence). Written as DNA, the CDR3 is TGTGCCAGCAGCCCAGACAGGGGGACTAATGAAAAACTGTTTTTT. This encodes CASSPDRGTNEKLFF.

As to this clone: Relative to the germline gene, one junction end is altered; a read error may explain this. The DNA of the CDR3 is TGTGCTAGCAGCCAAGGCAGGGCCTACGAGCAGTACTTC. This gives the protein CASSQGRAYEQYF. This chain uses TRBV7-7 with TRBJ2-7; possibly TRBD1 for D (5 bases). The CDR3 runs 13 residues. Germline CDR1 reads SSHAT; CDR2 reads FNYEAQ (reference sequence).

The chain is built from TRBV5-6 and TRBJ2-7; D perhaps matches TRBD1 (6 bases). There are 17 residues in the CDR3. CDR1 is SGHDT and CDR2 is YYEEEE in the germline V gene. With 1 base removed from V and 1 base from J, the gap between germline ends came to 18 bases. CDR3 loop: CASSLQGLAGESYEQYF. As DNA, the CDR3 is TGTGCCAGCAGCTTGCAGGGCCTGGCAGGGGAGTCCTACGAGCAGTACTTC.

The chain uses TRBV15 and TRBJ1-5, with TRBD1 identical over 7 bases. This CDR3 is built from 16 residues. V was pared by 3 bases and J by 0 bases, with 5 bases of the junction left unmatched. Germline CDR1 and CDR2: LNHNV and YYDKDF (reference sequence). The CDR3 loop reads CATSRDRSYSNQPQHF. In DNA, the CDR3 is TGTGCCACCAGCAGGGACAGGAGCTATAGCAATCAGCCCCAGCATTTT.

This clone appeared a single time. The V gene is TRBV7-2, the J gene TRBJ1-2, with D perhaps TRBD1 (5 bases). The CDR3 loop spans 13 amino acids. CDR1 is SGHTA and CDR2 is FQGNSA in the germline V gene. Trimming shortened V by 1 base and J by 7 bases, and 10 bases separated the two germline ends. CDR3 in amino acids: CASSLVGPTGYTF. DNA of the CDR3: TGTGCCAGCAGCTTAGTGGGGCCGACTGGCTACACCTTC.

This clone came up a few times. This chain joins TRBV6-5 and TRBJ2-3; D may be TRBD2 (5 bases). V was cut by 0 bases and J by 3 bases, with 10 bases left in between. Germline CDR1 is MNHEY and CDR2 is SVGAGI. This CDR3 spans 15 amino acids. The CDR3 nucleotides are TGTGCCAGCAGTTACTCGAGGGCACATACAGATACGCAGTATTTT. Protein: CASSYSRAHTDTQYF.

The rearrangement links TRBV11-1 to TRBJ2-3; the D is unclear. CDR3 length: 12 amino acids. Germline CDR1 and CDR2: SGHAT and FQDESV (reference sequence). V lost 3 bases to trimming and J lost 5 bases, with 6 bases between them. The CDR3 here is CASSFSGDTQYF. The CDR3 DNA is TGTGCCAGCAGCTTTTCGGGAGATACGCAGTATTTT.

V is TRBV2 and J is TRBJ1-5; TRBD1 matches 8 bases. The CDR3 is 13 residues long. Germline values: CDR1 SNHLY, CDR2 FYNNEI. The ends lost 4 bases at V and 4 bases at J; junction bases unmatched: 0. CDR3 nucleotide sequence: TGTGCCAGCAGTGGACAGGGGAATCAGCCCCAGCATTTT. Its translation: CASSGQGNQPQHF.

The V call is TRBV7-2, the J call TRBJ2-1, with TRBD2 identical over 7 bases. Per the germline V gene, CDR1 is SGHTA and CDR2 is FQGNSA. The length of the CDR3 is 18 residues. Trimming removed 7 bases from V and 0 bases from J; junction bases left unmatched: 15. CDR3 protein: CASTPRGLAESSYNEQFF. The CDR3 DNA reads TGTGCCAGCACCCCAAGGGGCCTAGCGGAAAGCTCCTACAATGAGCAGTTCTTC.

The CDR3 region has the DNA TGTGCCAGCAGTCTCAGTGGGGGCTCTTCCCTCCACTTT. Translation: CASSLSGGSSLHF. The chain links TRBV7-9 to TRBJ1-6, with D perhaps matching TRBD1 (6 bases). CDR1 and CDR2 (germline): SEHNR, FQNEAQ (reference sequence). The germline V and J ends were trimmed by 6 bases and 14 bases, with 17 bases remaining between them. This CDR3 is built from 13 residues.

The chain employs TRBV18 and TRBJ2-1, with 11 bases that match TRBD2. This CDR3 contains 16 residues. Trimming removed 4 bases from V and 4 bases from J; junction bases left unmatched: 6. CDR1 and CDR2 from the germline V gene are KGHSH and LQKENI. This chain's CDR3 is CASSLKGLAEYNEQFF. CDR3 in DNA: TGTGCCAGCTCACTAAAGGGACTAGCGGAGTACAATGAGCAGTTCTTC.

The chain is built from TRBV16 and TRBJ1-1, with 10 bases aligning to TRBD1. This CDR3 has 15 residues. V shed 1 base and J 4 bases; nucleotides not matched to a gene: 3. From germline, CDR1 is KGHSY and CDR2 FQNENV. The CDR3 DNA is TGTGCCAGCAGCCAATGGGGACAGGGGCCCACTGAAGCTTTCTTT. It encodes CASSQWGQGPTEAFF.

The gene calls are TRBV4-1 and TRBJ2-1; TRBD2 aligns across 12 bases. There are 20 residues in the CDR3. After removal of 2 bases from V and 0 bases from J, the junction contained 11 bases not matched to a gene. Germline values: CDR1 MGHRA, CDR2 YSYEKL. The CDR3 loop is CASSQSAIGLAGSSYNEQFF. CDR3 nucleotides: TGCGCCAGCAGCCAATCAGCCATCGGACTAGCGGGGAGCTCCTACAATGAGCAGTTCTTC.

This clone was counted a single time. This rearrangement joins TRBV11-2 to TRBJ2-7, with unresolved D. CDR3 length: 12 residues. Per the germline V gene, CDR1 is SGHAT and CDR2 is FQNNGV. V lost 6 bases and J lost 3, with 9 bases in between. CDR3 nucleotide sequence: TGTGCCAGCAGACAGCTTAGCTACGAGCAGTACTTC. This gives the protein CASRQLSYEQYF.

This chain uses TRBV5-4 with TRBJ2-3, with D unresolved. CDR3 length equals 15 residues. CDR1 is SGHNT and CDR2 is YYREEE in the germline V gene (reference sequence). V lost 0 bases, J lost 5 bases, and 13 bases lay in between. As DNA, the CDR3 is TGTGCCAGCAGCTTGGCCCCGGGTACTATAGATACGCAGTATTTT. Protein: CASSLAPGTIDTQYF.

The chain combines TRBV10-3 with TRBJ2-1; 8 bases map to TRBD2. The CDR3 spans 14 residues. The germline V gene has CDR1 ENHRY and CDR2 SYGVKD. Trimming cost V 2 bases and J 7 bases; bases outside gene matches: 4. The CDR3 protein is CAISEGVAGNEQFF. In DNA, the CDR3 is TGTGCCATCAGTGAGGGGGTAGCGGGAAATGAGCAGTTCTTC.

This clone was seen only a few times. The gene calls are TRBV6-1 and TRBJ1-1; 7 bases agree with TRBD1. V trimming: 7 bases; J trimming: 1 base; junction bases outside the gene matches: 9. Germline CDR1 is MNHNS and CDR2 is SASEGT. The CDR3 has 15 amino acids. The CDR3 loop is CASTPLTGQNTEAFF. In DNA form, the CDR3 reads TGTGCCAGCACCCCTCTGACAGGGCAGAACACTGAAGCTTTCTTT.

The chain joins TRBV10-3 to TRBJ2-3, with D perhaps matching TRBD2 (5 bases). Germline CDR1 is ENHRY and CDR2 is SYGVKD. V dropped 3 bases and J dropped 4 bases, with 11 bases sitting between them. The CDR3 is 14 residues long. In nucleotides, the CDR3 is TGTGCCATCAGTGATAGGGCTAGCCCAGATACGCAGTATTTT. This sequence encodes CAISDRASPDTQYF.

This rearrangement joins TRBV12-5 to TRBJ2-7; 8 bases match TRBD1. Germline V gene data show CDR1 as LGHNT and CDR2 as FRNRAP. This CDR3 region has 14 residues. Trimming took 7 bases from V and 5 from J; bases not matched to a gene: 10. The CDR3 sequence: CASVASGQENEQYF. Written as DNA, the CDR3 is TGTGCTAGTGTGGCGTCGGGACAGGAGAACGAGCAGTACTTC.

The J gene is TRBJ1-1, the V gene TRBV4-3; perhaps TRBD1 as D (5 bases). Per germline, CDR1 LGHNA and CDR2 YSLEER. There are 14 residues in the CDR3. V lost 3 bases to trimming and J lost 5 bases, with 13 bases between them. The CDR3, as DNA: TGCGCCAGCAGCCAGCAGGGCGGGGGGACTGAAGCTTTCTTT. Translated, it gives CASSQQGGGTEAFF.

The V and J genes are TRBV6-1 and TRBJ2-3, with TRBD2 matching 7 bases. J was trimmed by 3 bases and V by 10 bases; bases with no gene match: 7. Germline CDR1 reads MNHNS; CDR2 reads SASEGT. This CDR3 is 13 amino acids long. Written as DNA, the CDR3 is TGTGCCACAGGACTAGTTTGGACAGATACGCAGTATTTT. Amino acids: CATGLVWTDTQYF.

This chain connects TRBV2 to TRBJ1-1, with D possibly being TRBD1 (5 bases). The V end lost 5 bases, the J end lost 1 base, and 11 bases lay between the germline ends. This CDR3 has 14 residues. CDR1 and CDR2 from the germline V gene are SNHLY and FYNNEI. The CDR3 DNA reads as TGTGCCAGCAGTCACCCGGGGGAGAACACTGAAGCTTTCTTT. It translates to CASSHPGENTEAFF.

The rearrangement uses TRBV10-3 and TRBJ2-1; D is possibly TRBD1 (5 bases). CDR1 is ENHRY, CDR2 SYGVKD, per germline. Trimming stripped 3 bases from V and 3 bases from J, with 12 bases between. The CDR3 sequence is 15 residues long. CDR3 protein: CAISDQGGFYNEQFF. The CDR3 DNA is TGTGCCATCAGTGACCAGGGTGGTTTCTACAATGAGCAGTTCTTC.

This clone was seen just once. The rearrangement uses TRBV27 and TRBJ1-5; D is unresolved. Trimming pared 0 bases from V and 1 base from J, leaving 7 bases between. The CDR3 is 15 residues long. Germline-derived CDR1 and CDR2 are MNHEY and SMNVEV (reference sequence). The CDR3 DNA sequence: TGTGCCAGCAGTTTATCCAGGCAGAGCAATCAGCCCCAGCATTTT. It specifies CASSLSRQSNQPQHF.

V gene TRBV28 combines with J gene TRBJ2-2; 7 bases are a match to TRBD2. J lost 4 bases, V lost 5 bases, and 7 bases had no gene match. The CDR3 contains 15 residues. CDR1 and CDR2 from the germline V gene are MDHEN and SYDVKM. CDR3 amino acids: CASSRSGKGTGELFF. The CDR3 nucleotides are TGTGCCAGCAGTAGGAGCGGGAAAGGCACCGGGGAGCTGTTTTTT.